The 25 T cell receptor beta chains in this list originate from one sample, sequenced in a study of blood T cell repertoires in COVID-19. The protocol was immunoSEQ multiplex PCR, while the TCRdb copy is restricted to in-frame clones and leaves out a portion. The sample yields about 130,000 clones, just under 85% seen once. Material: peripheral blood. All receptors come from an elderly woman with acute or convalescent COVID-19.

The chain has TRBV11-2 and TRBJ2-7, with 7 bases aligning to TRBD1. Per germline, CDR1 SGHAT and CDR2 FQNNGV. The trim removed 5 bases at V and 2 bases at J, leaving 12 bases unmatched. The CDR3 sequence is 16 residues long. The CDR3 is CASSTFRTGRAYEQYF. CDR3 DNA: TGTGCCAGCAGCACCTTCCGGACAGGTAGGGCCTACGAGCAGTACTTC.

The V call is TRBV7-9, the J call TRBJ2-5; no firm D call. CDR3 length: 12 amino acids. With 5 bases removed from V and 1 base from J, the gap between germline ends came to 5 bases. Germline CDR1 is SEHNR and CDR2 is FQNEAQ (reference sequence). The CDR3 region has the DNA TGTGCCAGCAGCGCAGGCCAAGAGACCCAGTACTTC. Translating it yields CASSAGQETQYF.

The rearrangement joins TRBV25-1 to TRBJ1-6, with D perhaps matching TRBD1 (6 bases). This CDR3 comprises 15 residues. CDR1 and CDR2 from the germline V gene are MGHDK and SYGVNS. The germline V and J ends were trimmed by 3 bases and 7 bases, with 13 bases remaining between them. CDR3 coding DNA: TGTGCCAGCAGTGATTGGACAGTGGGAAATTCACCCCTCCACTTT. Translated, it gives CASSDWTVGNSPLHF.

The chain recombines TRBV7-2 with TRBJ2-1, with TRBD1 matching 12 bases. Trimming cost V 4 bases and J 6 bases; bases outside gene matches: 7. The CDR3 covers 16 residues. Germline CDR1 SGHTA, CDR2 FQGNSA. CDR3 nucleotides: TGTGCCAGCAGCTCGCCGGGACAGGGGGCTCGCAATGAGCAGTTCTTC. Protein product: CASSSPGQGARNEQFF.

This chain uses TRBV10-3 with TRBJ1-6; no clear D. Trimming left V 3 bases short and J 7 bases short, with 10 bases between. The CDR3 is made up of 14 amino acids. CDR1 ENHRY and CDR2 SYGVKD come from the germline V gene. CDR3 residues: CAISEIERNSPLHF. CDR3 DNA: TGTGCCATCAGTGAAATTGAGCGGAATTCACCCCTCCACTTT.

The chain employs TRBV5-1 and TRBJ2-2; a weak D match, TRBD1 (5 bases). V dropped 4 bases and J dropped 2 bases, with 18 bases sitting between them. Germline values: CDR1 SGHRS, CDR2 YFSETQ. CDR3 length: 17 amino acids. For the CDR3, the DNA is TGCGCCAGCAGCCCTAAAGTACTTCAGGGAAACACCGGGGAGCTGTTTTTT. It encodes CASSPKVLQGNTGELFF. Drawing the rest from reference TRBV5-1 and TRBJ2-2, the complete variable domain is KAGVTQTPRYLIKTRGQQVTLSCSPISGHRSVSWYQQTPGQGLQFLFEYFSETQRNKGNFPGRFSGRQFSNSRSEMNVSTLELGDSALYLCASSPKVLQGNTGELFFGEGSRLTVL.

The CDR3 loop reads CASKTSGGRDTQYF. The CDR3 region has the DNA TGTGCCAGCAAGACTAGCGGGGGGAGAGATACGCAGTATTTT. This rearrangement joins TRBV27 to TRBJ2-3; 13 nucleotides line up with TRBD2. The CDR3 runs to 14 residues. Trimming took 7 bases from V and 5 from J; bases not matched to a gene: 3. Per the germline V gene, CDR1 is MNHEY and CDR2 is SMNVEV (reference sequence).

This rearrangement joins TRBV11-2 to TRBJ2-1, with TRBD1 matching over 8 bases. The length of the CDR3 is 13 residues. The V gene end was trimmed by 5 bases and the J gene end by 12 bases; junction bases not matched to a gene: 9. The germline gives CDR1 SGHAT, CDR2 FQNNGV. This CDR3 reads CASSGQGFMGQFF. CDR3 nucleotide sequence: TGTGCCAGCAGCGGACAGGGTTTTATGGGGCAGTTCTTC. Variable domain in full (rest from reference TRBV11-2 and TRBJ2-1): EAGVAQSPRYKIIEKRQSVAFWCNPISGHATLYWYQQILGQGPKLLIQFQNNGVVDDSQLPKDRFSAERLKGVDSTLKIQPAKLEDSAVYLCASSGQGFMGQFFGPGTRLTVL.

The chain has TRBV19 and TRBJ2-2; TRBD1 aligns across 11 bases. Germline-derived CDR1 and CDR2 are LNHDA and SQIVND (reference sequence). V was clipped by 10 bases and J by 6 bases; unmatched bases: 10. The CDR3 has 15 residues. The chain's CDR3 is CATNRVGQGAGELFF. The CDR3 DNA is TGTGCCACTAATAGGGTGGGACAGGGGGCCGGGGAGCTGTTTTTT.

The chain carries TRBV4-1 and TRBJ2-7; D gene unclear. V was pared by 1 base and J by 1 base, with 5 bases between. The germline CDR1 and CDR2 sequences are MGHRA and YSYEKL. CDR3 length: 13 residues. The CDR3 bases are TGCGCCAGCAGCCAAGCCCAGTCCTACGAGCAGTACTTC. It translates to CASSQAQSYEQYF.

The chain is built from TRBV13 and TRBJ1-1; possible D gene TRBD1, 5 bases. This CDR3 comprises 14 residues. V shed 1 base and J shed 11 bases, with 17 bases lying between them. Germline CDR1 reads PRHDT; CDR2 reads FYEKMQ (reference sequence). In nucleotides, the CDR3 is TGTGCCAGCAGCTTAGACGGCGGAAGGGGTCATGCTTTCTTT. Translated, it gives CASSLDGGRGHAFF. The whole variable domain, remainder taken from reference TRBV13 and TRBJ1-1, is AAGVIQSPRHLIKEKRETATLKCYPIPRHDTVYWYQQGPGQDPQFLISFYEKMQSDKGSIPDRFSAQQFSDYHSELNMSSLELGDSALYFCASSLDGGRGHAFFGQGTRLTVV.

This chain joins TRBV5-4 and TRBJ2-1, with 7 bases fitting TRBD1. V shed 9 bases and J 0 bases; nucleotides not matched to a gene: 15. CDR3 length: 17 residues. In germline, CDR1 is SGHNT, CDR2 YYREEE (reference sequence). The CDR3 nucleotides read TGTGCCACGGTTCAGAGTTTGACAGGGCGCTCCTACAATGAGCAGTTCTTC. Its translation is CATVQSLTGRSYNEQFF.

This rearrangement joins TRBV5-1 to TRBJ1-4; no firm D call. The CDR3 runs 15 residues. CDR1 and CDR2 from the germline V gene are SGHRS and YFSETQ. Trimming cost V 2 bases and J 4 bases, with 12 bases left between them. The CDR3 is CASSFSPGDNEKLFF. CDR3 DNA: TGCGCCAGCAGCTTCTCTCCGGGAGATAATGAAAAACTGTTTTTT.

V usage is TRBV5-5 and J usage is TRBJ1-2, with D perhaps matching TRBD1 (6 bases). The CDR3 runs to 13 residues. CDR1 and CDR2 from the germline V gene are SGHKS and YYEKEE (reference sequence). The ends were cut back, 2 bases at V and 4 bases at J, with 9 bases in the middle. The DNA for the CDR3 is TGTGCCAGCAGCTTAGGACAGCTCTATGGCTACACCTTC. Translating it yields CASSLGQLYGYTF.

The chain links TRBV5-1 to TRBJ2-2; 8 bases are shared with TRBD1. CDR3 size: 18 residues. Germline V CDR1 and CDR2: SGHRS, YFSETQ. Trimming took 0 bases from V and 0 from J; bases not matched to a gene: 7. The CDR3 DNA sequence: TGCGCCAGCAGCTTGGCCCAGACAGGGGCCGCGAACACCGGGGAGCTGTTTTTT. Its protein is CASSLAQTGAANTGELFF. Based on the CDR3 plus reference TRBV5-1 and TRBJ2-2, the full variable domain is KAGVTQTPRYLIKTRGQQVTLSCSPISGHRSVSWYQQTPGQGLQFLFEYFSETQRNKGNFPGRFSGRQFSNSRSEMNVSTLELGDSALYLCASSLAQTGAANTGELFFGEGSRLTVL.

In DNA, the CDR3 is TGTGCCAGCAGCTCGGACAGGGGCTCCTACGAGCAGTACTTC. Translating it yields CASSSDRGSYEQYF. The chain combines TRBV7-2 with TRBJ2-7; 9 nucleotides agree with TRBD1. Germline CDR1 reads SGHTA; CDR2 reads FQGNSA. The junction had 1 base not matched to a gene; V was cut back by 4 bases and J by 0 bases. This CDR3 is built from 14 residues.

This chain connects TRBV3-1 (or the pseudogene TRBV3-2) to TRBJ2-4; D remains ambiguous. This CDR3 comprises 16 residues. Germline V gives CDR1 LGHDT, CDR2 YNNKEL (reference sequence). The V and J ends lost 1 base and 0 bases respectively, with 10 bases between them. The CDR3 reads CASSQARQLAKNIQYF. CDR3 in DNA: TGTGCCAGCAGCCAAGCCAGGCAGTTAGCCAAAAACATTCAGTACTTC.

The chain has TRBV5-1 and TRBJ1-5; 7 bases line up with TRBD1. V was pared by 5 bases and J by 1 base, with 6 bases of the junction left unmatched. Germline CDR1 is SGHRS and CDR2 is YFSETQ. This CDR3 is 15 amino acids long. CDR3 residues: CASSIGTDSNQPQHF. The CDR3 nucleotides read TGCGCCAGCAGTATAGGGACAGACAGCAATCAGCCCCAGCATTTT.

The chain recombines TRBV7-2 with TRBJ1-5, with 8 bases lining up with TRBD1. CDR3 length: 15 amino acids. J was trimmed by 0 bases and V by 4 bases; bases with no gene match: 2. CDR1 is SGHTA, CDR2 FQGNSA, per germline. Here the CDR3 reads CASSSTGDSNQPQHF. CDR3 in DNA: TGTGCCAGCAGCTCGACAGGGGATAGCAATCAGCCCCAGCATTTT.

The chain is built from TRBV5-5 and TRBJ1-4; 7 bases agree with TRBD1. Germline CDR1 and CDR2: SGHKS and YYEKEE (reference sequence). Unmatched junction bases numbered 9, after V lost 9 bases and J lost 4 bases. This CDR3 comprises 14 residues. CDR3 amino acids: CATGRGQFNEKLFF. The DNA for the CDR3 is TGTGCCACCGGACGGGGACAGTTTAATGAAAAACTGTTTTTT.

V and J are TRBV1 and TRBJ2-7; the D call in the table, TRBD2, was not verified against the DNA. TRBV1 is assigned pseudogene status. The CDR3 is 17 residues long. The CDR3 DNA reads as TGCACCAGCAGCCAAGGACGACTCGCGGGGAATAAGTGCGAGCAGTACTTC. This codes for CTSSQGRLAGNKCEQYF.

This chain connects TRBV4-2 to TRBJ2-5; perhaps TRBD1 as D (6 bases). Per the germline V gene, CDR1 is LGHNA and CDR2 is YNFKEQ. The CDR3 runs 15 residues. V lost 2 bases to trimming and J lost 3 bases, with 13 bases between them. CDR3 protein: CASSQRFSGEETQYF. In nucleotides, the CDR3 is TGTGCCAGCAGCCAAAGGTTTTCAGGGGAAGAGACCCAGTACTTC.

This clone has more than one count but fewer than ten. V and J are TRBV6-5 and TRBJ2-7; D possibly corresponds to TRBD2 (5 bases). CDR1 MNHEY and CDR2 SVGAGI come from the germline V gene. This CDR3 is 14 amino acids long. The V end lost 6 bases, the J end lost 2 bases, and 14 bases lay between the germline ends. The CDR3 loop is CASRALGRTYEQYF. The CDR3 DNA follows: TGTGCCAGCAGGGCACTAGGTCGGACCTACGAGCAGTACTTC.

This chain uses TRBV10-3 with TRBJ2-7, with 9 bases fitting TRBD1. V was clipped by 5 bases and J by 4 bases; unmatched bases: 9. The CDR3 covers 15 residues. Germline loops: CDR1 ENHRY, CDR2 SYGVKD. The CDR3 protein is CAISSGTGGGYEQYF. Here the CDR3 DNA reads TGTGCCATCAGTTCCGGAACAGGGGGCGGGTACGAGCAGTACTTC.

The chain is built from TRBV5-1 and TRBJ2-6; D gene uncertain. The CDR3 is 18 amino acids. The V end lost 0 bases, the J end lost 3 bases, and 16 bases lay between the germline ends. The germline CDR1 and CDR2 sequences are SGHRS and YFSETQ. The CDR3 protein is CASSLEVRARGGANVLTF. As DNA, the CDR3 is TGCGCCAGCAGCTTGGAGGTACGAGCCCGAGGTGGGGCCAACGTCCTGACTTTC.